A single sample gave rise to the 10 T cell receptor beta chains below, sequenced in a study of cytomegalovirus exposure and HLA in healthy donors. The PCR had 60 Vbeta and 13 Jbeta primers. Repertoires were generated with immunoSEQ multiplex PCR, while TCRdb's copy carries only in-frame clones and drops some. The table has 100,000 to 150,000 clones, roughly 8.6% seen once; the top ten hold about 6.6%. The sequencing sample was made of PBMCs. The receptors stem from a woman aged 40 to 49 in good health and CMV-seropositive.

This clone has more than one count but fewer than ten. V and J are TRBV5-4 and TRBJ1-1, with D maybe TRBD1 (5 bases). There are 15 residues in the CDR3. Germline V lookup: CDR1 SGHNT, CDR2 YYREEE (reference sequence). V gave up 3 bases and J gave up 4 bases, with 16 bases separating them. The CDR3 sequence is CASSSPGSGATEAFF. The CDR3 nucleotides read TGTGCCAGCAGCTCCCCAGGGTCTGGCGCCACTGAAGCTTTCTTT. The full variable domain, in which reference TRBV5-4 and TRBJ1-1 provide the parts outside the CDR3, is ETGVTQSPTHLIKTRGQQVTLRCSSQSGHNTVSWYQQALGQGPQFIFQYYREEENGRGNFPPRFSGLQFPNYSSELNVNALELDDSALYLCASSSPGSGATEAFFGQGTRLTVV.

This clone was detected only a few times. This chain connects TRBV4-1 to TRBJ2-5; 8 bases map to TRBD2. The CDR3 sequence is 15 residues long. Per germline, CDR1 MGHRA and CDR2 YSYEKL. Trimming removed 0 bases from V and 5 bases from J; junction bases left unmatched: 5. CDR3 residues: CASSQDSGARETQYF. CDR3 coding DNA: TGCGCCAGCAGCCAAGATAGCGGGGCACGGGAGACCCAGTACTTC.

The J gene is TRBJ2-1, the V gene TRBV5-1; no reliable D call. In germline, CDR1 is SGHRS, CDR2 YFSETQ. Trimming left V 2 bases short and J 0 bases short, with 9 bases between. CDR3 length equals 15 residues. The CDR3 spells CASSFGGSSYNEQFF. CDR3 coding DNA: TGCGCCAGCAGCTTTGGCGGTAGCTCCTACAATGAGCAGTTCTTC.

This sequence joins TRBV27 and TRBJ2-3; 8 nucleotides line up with TRBD1. Trimming cost V 7 bases and J 0 bases; bases outside gene matches: 3. There are 14 residues in the CDR3. Germline V gene lookup returns CDR1 MNHEY and CDR2 SMNVEV (reference sequence). The CDR3 region has the DNA TGTGCCAGCATGCAGGGGGCTAGCACAGATACGCAGTATTTT. Its protein product is CASMQGASTDTQYF.

This clone appeared a few times. This sequence joins TRBV5-1 and TRBJ1-4, with D perhaps TRBD1 (5 bases). Trimming left V 4 bases short and J 7 bases short, with 17 bases between. The CDR3 spans 15 residues. CDR1 and CDR2 (germline): SGHRS, YFSETQ. The CDR3 DNA follows: TGCGCCAGCAGCCCTCAGGGTAGGAGTGGTGAAAAACTGTTTTTT. Protein product: CASSPQGRSGEKLFF. Using reference TRBV5-1 and TRBJ1-4 for the parts outside the CDR3, the full variable domain is KAGVTQTPRYLIKTRGQQVTLSCSPISGHRSVSWYQQTPGQGLQFLFEYFSETQRNKGNFPGRFSGRQFSNSRSEMNVSTLELGDSALYLCASSPQGRSGEKLFFGSGTQLSVL.

This chain links TRBV6-1 with TRBJ1-4; 7 nucleotides match TRBD1. This CDR3 has 14 residues. Germline assignment: CDR1 MNHNS and CDR2 SASEGT. V was clipped by 8 bases and J by 3 bases; unmatched bases: 6. This CDR3 reads CASAGTAANEKLFF. The DNA for the CDR3 is TGTGCCAGCGCTGGGACAGCGGCTAATGAAAAACTGTTTTTT.

The rearrangement links TRBV27 to TRBJ1-2; the D gene is possibly TRBD1 (5 bases). The CDR3 contains 12 residues. Trimming left V 3 bases short and J 6 bases short, with 8 bases between. Per the germline V gene, CDR1 is MNHEY and CDR2 is SMNVEV (reference sequence). CDR3 residues: CASSLAGNGYTF. CDR3 DNA sequence: TGTGCCAGCAGTTTGGCAGGGAATGGCTACACCTTC.

This rearrangement joins TRBV12-5 to TRBJ1-1, with D possibly being TRBD1 (5 bases). The V end was cut by 0 bases, the J end by 4 bases, with 9 bases between. This CDR3 is built from 14 residues. CDR1 and CDR2 from the germline V gene are LGHNT and FRNRAP. The CDR3 DNA sequence: TGTGCTAGTGGTTTGGTAAGCAGGGCCACTGAAGCTTTCTTT. Translation gives CASGLVSRATEAFF.

This clone was recorded a few times. The V gene is TRBV27, the J gene TRBJ2-7; the match to TRBD2 covers 11 bases. After removal of 5 bases from V and 7 bases from J, the junction contained 22 bases not matched to a gene. This CDR3 has 19 amino acids. CDR1 is MNHEY and CDR2 is SMNVEV in the germline V gene (reference sequence). The CDR3: CASSAFLAGGRRMMVEQYF. CDR3 nucleotide sequence: TGTGCCAGCAGTGCCTTTTTAGCGGGGGGGCGGAGGATGATGGTTGAGCAGTACTTC.

V and J are TRBV5-6 and TRBJ2-3, with TRBD2 matching 8 bases. CDR3 length: 18 residues. Germline V gives CDR1 SGHDT, CDR2 YYEEEE. Trimming took 0 bases from V and 2 from J; bases not matched to a gene: 11. The CDR3 protein is CASSLVAGRYRYTDTQYF. CDR3 nucleotides: TGTGCCAGCAGCTTGGTAGCGGGGAGATACCGTTACACAGATACGCAGTATTTT.